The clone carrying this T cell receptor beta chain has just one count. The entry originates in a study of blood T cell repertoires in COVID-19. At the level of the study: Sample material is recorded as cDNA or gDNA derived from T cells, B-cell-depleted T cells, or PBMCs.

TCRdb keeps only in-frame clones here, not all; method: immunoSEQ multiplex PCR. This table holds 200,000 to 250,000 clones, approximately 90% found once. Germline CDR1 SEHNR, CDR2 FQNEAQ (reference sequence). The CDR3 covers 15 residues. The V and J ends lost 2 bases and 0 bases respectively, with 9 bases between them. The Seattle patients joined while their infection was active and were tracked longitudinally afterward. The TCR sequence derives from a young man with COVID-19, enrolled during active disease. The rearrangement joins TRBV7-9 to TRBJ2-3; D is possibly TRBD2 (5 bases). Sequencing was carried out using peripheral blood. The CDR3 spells CASSLYWTSTDTQYF. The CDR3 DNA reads TGTGCCAGCAGCTTATATTGGACTAGCACAGATACGCAGTATTTT.